The next 9 T cell receptor beta chains were all read from a single sample in a study of shared clonotypes between healthy human individuals. Profiling relied on immunoSEQ multiplex PCR, and the TCRdb table lists in-frame clones only, not all of them. Of roughly 2 million clones in the sample, just under 95% were seen once. Terminally differentiated effector memory CD45RA+ cells were excluded from the naive CD8 cells, which were CD45RO-negative and positively selected for CCR7. The sequenced sample was naive CD8+ T cells sorted from blood. These receptors originate from a young man in good health.

V usage is TRBV28 and J usage is TRBJ2-5, with D possibly being TRBD2 (5 bases). Germline CDR1 MDHEN, CDR2 SYDVKM. CDR3 length: 14 amino acids. V was shortened by 8 bases and J by 4 bases, with 17 bases between the two germline ends. CDR3 in amino acids: CASFSVRGGETQYF. CDR3 DNA: TGTGCCAGCTTCTCCGTGAGAGGAGGAGAGACCCAGTACTTC.

V and J are TRBV2 and TRBJ1-6; D is undetermined. There are 17 residues in the CDR3. Trimming cost V 4 bases and J 0 bases, with 13 bases left between them. Germline assignment: CDR1 SNHLY and CDR2 FYNNEI. The CDR3 DNA sequence: TGTGCCAGCAGTGGGGGAGGCCCCAGCTCCTATAATTCACCCCTCCACTTT. The encoded protein is CASSGGGPSSYNSPLHF.

The genes are TRBV4-3 and TRBJ2-7, with 7 bases that match TRBD2. CDR3 size: 19 residues. V lost 0 bases and J lost 4; bases outside the gene matches: 18. The germline V gene has CDR1 LGHNA and CDR2 YSLEER. Written as DNA, the CDR3 is TGCGCCAGCAGCCAAGATCATGGGAAGACGGGCGGGAGTCTGTACGAGCAGTACTTC. This translates into CASSQDHGKTGGSLYEQYF.

This chain links TRBV5-6 with TRBJ2-7; D remains unclear. The CDR3 totals 12 residues. Trimming took off 3 bases at V and 5 bases at J, with 9 bases between the two ends. In germline, CDR1 is SGHDT, CDR2 YYEEEE. The CDR3 sequence: CASSSFLNEQYF. The CDR3 bases are TGTGCCAGCAGCTCCTTCCTGAACGAGCAGTACTTC.

The CDR3 reads CASRPLAGGGPHDIQYF. The DNA of the CDR3 is TGTGCCAGCAGGCCACTAGCGGGAGGGGGCCCCCATGACATTCAGTACTTC. V gene TRBV7-2 combines with J gene TRBJ2-4; 13 nucleotides match TRBD2. V lost 6 bases, J lost 8 bases, and 13 bases stayed unmatched. CDR1 and CDR2 from the germline V gene are SGHTA and FQGNSA. This CDR3 is 17 amino acids long.

This chain links TRBV6-1 with TRBJ1-1, with 9 bases matching TRBD1. J lost 5 bases, V lost 3 bases, and 4 bases had no gene match. In germline, CDR1 is MNHNS, CDR2 SASEGT. CDR3 length equals 14 residues. CDR3 in DNA: TGTGCCAGCAGTGAGGACAGGGGCCGGACTGAAGCTTTCTTT. This translates into CASSEDRGRTEAFF.

The genes are TRBV30 and TRBJ2-3; D ambiguous. V lost 5 bases, J lost 0 bases, and 15 bases lay in between. The CDR3 totals 15 residues. Germline CDR1 GTSNPN, CDR2 SVGIG (reference sequence). CDR3 nucleotide sequence: TGTGCCTGGGTCCACTCTGCGGCTAGCACAGATACGCAGTATTTT. Amino acid sequence: CAWVHSAASTDTQYF. Looking up the rest from reference TRBV30 and TRBJ2-3 gives the full variable domain: SQTIHQWPATLVQPVGSPLSLECTVEGTSNPNLYWYRQAAGRGLQLLFYSVGIGQISSEVPQNLSASRPQDRQFILSSKKLLLSDSGFYLCAWVHSAASTDTQYFGPGTRLTVL.

This sequence joins TRBV30 and TRBJ2-2; 15 bases are a match to TRBD2. V shed 1 base, J shed 5 bases, and the junction held 2 bases outside the gene matches. The germline gives CDR1 GTSNPN, CDR2 SVGIG (reference sequence). CDR3 size: 16 residues. The CDR3, as DNA: TGTGCCTGGAGTGGGACTAGCGGGAGGGAGACCGGGGAGCTGTTTTTT. Translating gives CAWSGTSGRETGELFF.

DNA for the CDR3: TGTGCCAGCAGCTTGTTTAGCAACTACGAGCAGTACTTC. Protein sequence: CASSLFSNYEQYF. The V gene is TRBV5-6, the J gene TRBJ2-7; D gene ambiguous. V lost 1 base to trimming and J lost 3 bases, with 8 bases between them. This CDR3 spans 13 amino acids. Germline V gene sequence: CDR1 SGHDT, CDR2 YYEEEE.